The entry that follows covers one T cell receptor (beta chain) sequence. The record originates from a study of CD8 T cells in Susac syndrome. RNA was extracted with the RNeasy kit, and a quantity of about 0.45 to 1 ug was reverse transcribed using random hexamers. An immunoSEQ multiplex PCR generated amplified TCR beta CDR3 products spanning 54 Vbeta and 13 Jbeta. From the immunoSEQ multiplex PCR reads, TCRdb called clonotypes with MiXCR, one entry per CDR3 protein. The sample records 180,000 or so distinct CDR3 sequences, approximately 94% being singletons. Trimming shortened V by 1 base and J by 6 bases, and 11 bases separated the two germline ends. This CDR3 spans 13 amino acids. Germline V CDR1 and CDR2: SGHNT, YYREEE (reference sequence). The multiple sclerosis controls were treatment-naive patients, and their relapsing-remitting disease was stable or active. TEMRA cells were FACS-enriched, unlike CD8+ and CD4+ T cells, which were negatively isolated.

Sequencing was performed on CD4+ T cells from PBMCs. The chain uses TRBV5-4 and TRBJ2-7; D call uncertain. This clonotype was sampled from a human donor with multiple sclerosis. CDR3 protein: CASSLPGSSEQYF. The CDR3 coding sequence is TGTGCCAGCAGCTTGCCTGGAAGTAGCGAGCAGTACTTC. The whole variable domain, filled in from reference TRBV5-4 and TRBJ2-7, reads ETGVTQSPTHLIKTRGQQVTLRCSSQSGHNTVSWYQQALGQGPQFIFQYYREEENGRGNFPPRFSGLQFPNYSSELNVNALELDDSALYLCASSLPGSSEQYFGPGTRLTVT.